The 14 T cell receptor beta chains listed next were all sequenced from one sample in a study of blood T cell repertoires in COVID-19. TCRdb keeps only in-frame clones here, not all; method: immunoSEQ multiplex PCR. In the table there are hundreds of thousands of clones, approximately 85% of which are singletons. The sample comprised peripheral blood. The receptors stem from a human donor in a cohort sampled during active COVID-19.

CDR3 sequence (DNA): TGTGCCAGCAGCGTAGCGTCCAACTATGGCTACACCTTC. This gives the protein CASSVASNYGYTF. V usage is TRBV9 and J usage is TRBJ1-2; no reliable D call. Germline CDR1 is SGDLS and CDR2 is YYNGEE. V gave up 0 bases and J gave up 2 bases, with 5 bases separating them. The CDR3 extends over 13 amino acids.

The chain uses TRBV6-2 or TRBV6-3 and TRBJ1-1; TRBD1 is a possible D gene (5 bases). The germline gives CDR1 MNHEY, CDR2 SVGEGT. Between the trimmed V and J ends, which lost 1 base and 3 bases, there was a span of 15 bases. The CDR3 is 16 amino acids. The CDR3, as DNA: TGTGCCAGCAGTTACTTTAAGGGGTATTCGGACACTGAAGCTTTCTTT. As protein: CASSYFKGYSDTEAFF.

The chain uses TRBV7-8 and TRBJ2-5; D is possibly TRBD1 (7 bases). V dropped 8 bases and J dropped 5 bases, with 18 bases sitting between them. Germline V gene data show CDR1 as SGHVS and CDR2 as FQNEAQ. The CDR3 is 14 residues long. DNA for the CDR3: TGTGCCAGCTGCCACCGGGACAGCGGGGAGACCCAGTACTTC. It specifies CASCHRDSGETQYF.

The chain has TRBV3-1 (or the pseudogene TRBV3-2) and TRBJ1-2, with 7 nucleotides matching TRBD1. The germline V gene encodes CDR1 LGHDT and CDR2 YNNKEL (reference sequence). The CDR3 totals 14 residues. V trimming: 5 bases; J trimming: 4 bases; junction bases outside the gene matches: 7. Here the CDR3 reads CASSLPGQSYGYTF. CDR3 coding DNA: TGTGCCAGCAGCTTACCGGGACAGTCCTATGGCTACACCTTC.

This CDR3 is CASSLDGYNSPLHF. CDR3 coding DNA: TGTGCCAGCAGCTTAGACGGTTATAATTCACCCCTCCACTTT. This rearrangement joins TRBV7-8 to TRBJ1-6; D not resolved. This CDR3 is built from 14 residues. The V gene's germline CDR1 is SGHVS and CDR2 FQNEAQ. V was trimmed by 1 base and J by 4 bases, leaving 5 bases between them.

This chain joins TRBV18 and TRBJ2-7; D unresolved. The V end was cut by 3 bases, the J end by 6 bases, with 12 bases between. Germline CDR1 is KGHSH and CDR2 is LQKENI. This CDR3 is 13 amino acids long. The CDR3 sequence: CASSPTPTGEQYF. The CDR3 coding sequence is TGTGCCAGCTCACCGACGCCCACGGGCGAGCAGTACTTC.

CDR3 protein: CASTREGGRNNEQFF. CDR3 sequence (DNA): TGCGCCAGCACCAGGGAGGGAGGAAGGAACAATGAGCAGTTCTTC. The rearrangement joins TRBV5-1 to TRBJ2-1, with 7 bases matching TRBD2. The V gene's germline CDR1 is SGHRS and CDR2 YFSETQ. The CDR3 consists of 15 residues. V lost 6 bases, J lost 5 bases, and 11 bases stayed unmatched.

The chain combines TRBV25-1 with TRBJ2-5; possibly TRBD1 for D (5 bases). Trimming took 4 bases from V and 2 from J, leaving 14 bases between them. Per germline, CDR1 MGHDK and CDR2 SYGVNS. CDR3 length equals 15 residues. The CDR3 DNA is TGTGCCAGCAGTGTTCGACGACAGCCACAAGAGACCCAGTACTTC. Protein: CASSVRRQPQETQYF.

The DNA for the CDR3 is TGTGCCAGCAGAAGGGAGTCATCCTCCTACGAGCAGTACTTC. Encoded protein: CASRRESSSYEQYF. This sequence joins TRBV6-5 and TRBJ2-7; possibly TRBD2 for D (5 bases). There are 14 residues in the CDR3. V lost 6 bases, J lost 0 bases, and 12 bases lay in between. The germline V gene encodes CDR1 MNHEY and CDR2 SVGAGI.

Note on this clone: This sample includes further DNA sequences coding for the same CDR3. The chain couples TRBV11-3 to TRBJ2-5, with TRBD2 matching 12 bases. V shed 5 bases and J 2 bases; nucleotides not matched to a gene: 6. Germline CDR1 is SGHNT and CDR2 is YENEEA. This CDR3 comprises 16 residues. The CDR3 is CASSPGLAGTQETQYF. CDR3 in DNA: TGTGCCAGCAGCCCCGGACTAGCGGGGACACAAGAGACCCAGTACTTC.

This chain connects TRBV6-5 to TRBJ1-2, with a tentative D call TRBD1 (5 bases). Germline lookup yields CDR1 MNHEY and CDR2 SVGAGI. The CDR3 runs to 13 residues. The V end was cut by 6 bases, the J end by 2 bases, with 10 bases between. In DNA, the CDR3 is TGTGCCAGCAGCCTAAACAGGAACTATGGCTACACCTTC. Translation: CASSLNRNYGYTF.

V and J are TRBV7-8 and TRBJ2-1, with TRBD1 matching 7 bases. In germline, CDR1 is SGHVS, CDR2 FQNEAQ. V lost 4 bases to trimming and J lost 7 bases; unmatched junction nucleotides: 4. The CDR3 length is 13 residues. In DNA, the CDR3 is TGTGCCAGCAGCTCTGACAGGGAGAATGAGCAGTTCTTC. This codes for CASSSDRENEQFF.

CDR3 in DNA: TGTGCTAGTGGCTCTTCCCAAGGGGACAGGGAAGCCTACGAGCAGTACTTC. It encodes CASGSSQGDREAYEQYF. The chain is built from TRBV12-5 and TRBJ2-7; 9 bases agree with TRBD1. V lost 6 bases, J lost 2 bases, and 14 bases stayed unmatched. The CDR3 totals 17 residues. Looked up from germline, CDR1 is LGHNT and CDR2 is FRNRAP.

The sample holds a few counts of this clone. The chain joins TRBV4-1 to TRBJ2-5, with no clear D. This CDR3 comprises 13 residues. Germline lookup yields CDR1 MGHRA and CDR2 YSYEKL. V shed 5 bases and J shed 0 bases, with 7 bases lying between them. The CDR3 coding sequence is TGCGCCAGCAGCTCCTCTTACCAAGAGACCCAGTACTTC. Translation gives CASSSSYQETQYF.